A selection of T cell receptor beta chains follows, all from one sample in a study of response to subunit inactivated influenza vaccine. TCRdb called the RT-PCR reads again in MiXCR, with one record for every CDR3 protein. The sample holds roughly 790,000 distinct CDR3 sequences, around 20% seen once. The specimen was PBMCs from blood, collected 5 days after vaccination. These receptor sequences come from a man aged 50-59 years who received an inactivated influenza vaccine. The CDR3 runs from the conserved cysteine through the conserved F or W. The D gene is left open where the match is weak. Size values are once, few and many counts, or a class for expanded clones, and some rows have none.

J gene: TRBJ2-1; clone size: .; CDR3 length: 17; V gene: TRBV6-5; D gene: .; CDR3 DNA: TGTGCCAGCAGTTACTCGGCGTTTTTAGCGGAGTACAATGAGCAGTTCTTC; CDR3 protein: CASSYSAFLAEYNEQFF
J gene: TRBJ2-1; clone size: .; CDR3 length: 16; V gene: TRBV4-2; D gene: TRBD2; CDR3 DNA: TGTGCCAGCAGCCAAGGTTATAGCGGGGCATTAAATGAGCAGTTCTTC; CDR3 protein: CASSQGYSGALNEQFF
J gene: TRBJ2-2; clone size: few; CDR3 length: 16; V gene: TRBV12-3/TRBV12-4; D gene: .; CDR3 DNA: TGTGCCAGCAGTCCTCTACGACTCGCGAACACCGGGGAGCTGTTTTTT; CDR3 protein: CASSPLRLANTGELFF
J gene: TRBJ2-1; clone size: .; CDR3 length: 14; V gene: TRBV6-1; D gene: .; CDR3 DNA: TGTGCCACCAAACCGGCAGGGTCCTACAATGAGCAGTTCTTC; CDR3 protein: CATKPAGSYNEQFF
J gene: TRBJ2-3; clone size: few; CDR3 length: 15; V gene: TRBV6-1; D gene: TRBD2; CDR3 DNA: TGTGCCAGCAGTGAAAGCGGCGGGGGTTCAGATACGCAGTATTTT; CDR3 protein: CASSESGGGSDTQYF
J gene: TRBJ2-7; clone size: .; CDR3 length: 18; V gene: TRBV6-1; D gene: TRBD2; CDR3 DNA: TGTGCCAGCAGTGAAGGACTAGCGGGAGAAATTAATCCCTACGAGCAGTACTTC; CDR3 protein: CASSEGLAGEINPYEQYF
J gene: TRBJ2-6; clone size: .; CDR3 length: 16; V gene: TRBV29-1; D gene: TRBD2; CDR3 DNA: TGCAGCGTGGCGGGACTAGCGGGGGCCGGGGCCAACGTCCTGACTTTC; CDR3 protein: CSVAGLAGAGANVLTF
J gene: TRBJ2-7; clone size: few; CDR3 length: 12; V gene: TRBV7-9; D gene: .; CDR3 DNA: TGTGCCGGCGGCCCTAGCCACTACGAGCAGTACTTC; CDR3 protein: CAGGPSHYEQYF
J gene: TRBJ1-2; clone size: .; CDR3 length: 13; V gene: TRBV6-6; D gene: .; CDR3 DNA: TGTGCCACGACGACGGAGTCTAACTATGGCTACACCTTC; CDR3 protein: CATTTESNYGYTF
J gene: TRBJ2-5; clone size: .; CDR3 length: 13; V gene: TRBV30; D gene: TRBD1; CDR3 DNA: TGTGCCTGGAGCGAGGACAGGGAGGAGACCCAGTACTTC; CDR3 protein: CAWSEDREETQYF
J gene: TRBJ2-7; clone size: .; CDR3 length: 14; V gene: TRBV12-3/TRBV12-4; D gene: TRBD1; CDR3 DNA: TGTGCCAGCAGTTTCGGGACAGGATCCAGCGAGCAGTACTTC; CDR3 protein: CASSFGTGSSEQYF
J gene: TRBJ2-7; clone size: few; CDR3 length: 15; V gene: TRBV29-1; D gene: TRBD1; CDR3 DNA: TGCAGCGTTGAGGGGAGAGGGACAGGGGCCTACGAGCAGTACTTC; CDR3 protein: CSVEGRGTGAYEQYF
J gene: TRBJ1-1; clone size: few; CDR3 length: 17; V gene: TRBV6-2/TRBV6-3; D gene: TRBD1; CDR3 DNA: TGTGCCAGCAGATCCGGGACAGGGGCGTTGGATGGTGCTGAAGCTTTCTTT; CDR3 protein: CASRSGTGALDGAEAFF
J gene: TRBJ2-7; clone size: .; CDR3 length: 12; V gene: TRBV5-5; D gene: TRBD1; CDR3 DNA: TGTGCCAGCAGCATCTGGACAGGCGAGCAGTACTTC; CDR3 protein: CASSIWTGEQYF
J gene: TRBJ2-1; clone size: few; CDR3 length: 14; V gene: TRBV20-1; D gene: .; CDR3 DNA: TGCAGTGCTAGAGATATTTTGGGTACCCTTATGGGGTTCTTC; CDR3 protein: CSARDILGTLMGFF
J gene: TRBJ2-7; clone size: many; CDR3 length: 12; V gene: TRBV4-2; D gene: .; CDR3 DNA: TGTGCCAGCAGCCGGGCCGGGAACGAGCAGTACTTC; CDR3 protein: CASSRAGNEQYF
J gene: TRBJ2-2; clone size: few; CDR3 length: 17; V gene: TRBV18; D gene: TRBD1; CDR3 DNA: TGTGCCAGCTCACCGTTAGGACAGGGACCTAACACCGGGGAGCTGTTTTTT; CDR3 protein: CASSPLGQGPNTGELFF
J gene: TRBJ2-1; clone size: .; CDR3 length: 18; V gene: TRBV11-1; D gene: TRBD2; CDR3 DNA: TGTGCCAGCAGCCCGGAGATCGGGACTAGCGGGGATAGCTATGAGCAGTTCTTC; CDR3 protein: CASSPEIGTSGDSYEQFF
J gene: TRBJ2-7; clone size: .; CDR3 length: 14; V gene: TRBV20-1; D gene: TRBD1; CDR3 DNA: TGCAGTGCTAGCAGGCAGGGGGCGTCCTACGAGCAGTACTTC; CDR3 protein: CSASRQGASYEQYF
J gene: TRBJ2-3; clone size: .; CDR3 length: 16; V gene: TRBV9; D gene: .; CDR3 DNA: TGTGCCAGCAGCGCAGAAGCGGGACAAGACACAGATACGCAGTATTTT; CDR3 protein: CASSAEAGQDTDTQYF
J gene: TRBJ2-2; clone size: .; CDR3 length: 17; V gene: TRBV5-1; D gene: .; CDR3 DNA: TGCGCCAGCAGCTTATTCGGGGGCCTTGTGAACACCGGGGAGCTGTTTTTT; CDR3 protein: CASSLFGGLVNTGELFF
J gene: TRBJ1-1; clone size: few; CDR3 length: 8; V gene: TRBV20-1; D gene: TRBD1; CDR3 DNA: TGCAGTGCTAGGGGACAGATCTTT; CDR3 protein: CSARGQIF
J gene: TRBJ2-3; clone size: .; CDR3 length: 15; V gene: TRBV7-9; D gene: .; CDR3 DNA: TGTGCCAGCAGCACCCAGCTTGGCATCACAGATACGCAGTATTTT; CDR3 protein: CASSTQLGITDTQYF